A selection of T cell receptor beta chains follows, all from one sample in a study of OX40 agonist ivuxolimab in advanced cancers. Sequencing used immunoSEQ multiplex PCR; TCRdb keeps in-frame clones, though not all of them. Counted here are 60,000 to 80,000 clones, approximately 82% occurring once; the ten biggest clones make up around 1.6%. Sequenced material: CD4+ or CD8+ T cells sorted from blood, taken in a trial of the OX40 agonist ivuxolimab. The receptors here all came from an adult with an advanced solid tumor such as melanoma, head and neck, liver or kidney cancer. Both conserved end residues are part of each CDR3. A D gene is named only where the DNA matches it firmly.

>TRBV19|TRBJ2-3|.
CATGTVVRDTQYF
TGTGCAACCGGGACGGTGGTTCGAGATACGCAGTATTTT
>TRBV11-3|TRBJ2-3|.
CASSPGIAASTDTQYF
TGTGCCAGCAGCCCTGGGATAGCAGCTAGCACAGATACGCAGTATTTT
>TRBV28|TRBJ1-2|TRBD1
CASRAGTGGDSGYTF
TGTGCCAGCAGGGCCGGGACAGGGGGCGACTCGGGCTACACCTTC
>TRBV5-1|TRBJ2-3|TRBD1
CASSLEGTGGADTQYF
TGCGCCAGCAGCTTGGAAGGGACAGGGGGAGCAGATACGCAGTATTTT
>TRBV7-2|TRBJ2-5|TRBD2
CASSWGGSGIETQYF
TGTGCCAGCAGCTGGGGGGGGAGCGGGATTGAGACCCAGTACTTC
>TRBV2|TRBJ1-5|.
CASSGEGGNQPQHF
TGTGCCAGCAGTGGAGAAGGGGGCAATCAGCCCCAGCATTTT
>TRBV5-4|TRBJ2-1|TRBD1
CASSIDRGGQFF
TGTGCCAGCAGCATAGACAGGGGTGGTCAGTTCTTC
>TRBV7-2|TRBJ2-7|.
CASSQTAGTIGVEQYF
TGTGCCAGCAGCCAAACGGCGGGAACGATTGGAGTCGAGCAGTACTTC
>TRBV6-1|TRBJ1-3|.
CASVGGGLGFTIYF
TGTGCCAGCGTGGGGGGCGGCCTTGGTTTTACCATATATTTT
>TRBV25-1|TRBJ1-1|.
CASSDPFRGGTEAFF
TGTGCCAGCAGTGACCCTTTCCGCGGTGGCACTGAAGCTTTCTTT